The entry that follows covers one T cell receptor (beta chain) sequence. Its antigen remains unknown. The record originates from a study of OX40 agonist ivuxolimab in advanced cancers. The overall study: Patients were infused with ivuxolimab every 2 weeks at 0.01 to 10 mg/kg.

General observations from the study: Averaged across samples, CD8+ T cells carried more expanded clones than CD4+ did. Nonresponders, in some cases, also had low normalized T-cell clonal expansion.

The CDR3 length is 14 residues. J was trimmed by 5 bases and V by 5 bases; bases with no gene match: 5. Germline CDR1 reads KGHSH; CDR2 reads LQKENI. Sampled blood was obtained at baseline, cycle 4 day 1, and cycle 7 day 1. Generated by immunoSEQ multiplex PCR, the TCRdb table keeps only in-frame clones and is missing some. The table includes 83,000 or so clones, under 90% detected once. This chain connects TRBV18 to TRBJ1-1, with 10 nucleotides matching TRBD1. The specimen comprised CD4+ or CD8+ T cells sorted from blood, sampled in a trial of the OX40 agonist ivuxolimab. The sequence came from an adult with an advanced solid tumor such as melanoma, head and neck, liver or kidney cancer. The DNA of the CDR3 is TGTGCCAGCTCAAGCCGGGACAGGGGAACTGAAGCTTTCTTT. Protein sequence: CASSSRDRGTEAFF. The variable domain in full, with the rest retrieved from reference TRBV18 and TRBJ1-1, is NAGVMQNPRHLVRRRGQEARLRCSPMKGHSHVYWYRQLPEEGLKFMVYLQKENIIDESGMPKERFSAEFPKEGPSILRIQQVVRGDSAAYFCASSSRDRGTEAFFGQGTRLTVV.